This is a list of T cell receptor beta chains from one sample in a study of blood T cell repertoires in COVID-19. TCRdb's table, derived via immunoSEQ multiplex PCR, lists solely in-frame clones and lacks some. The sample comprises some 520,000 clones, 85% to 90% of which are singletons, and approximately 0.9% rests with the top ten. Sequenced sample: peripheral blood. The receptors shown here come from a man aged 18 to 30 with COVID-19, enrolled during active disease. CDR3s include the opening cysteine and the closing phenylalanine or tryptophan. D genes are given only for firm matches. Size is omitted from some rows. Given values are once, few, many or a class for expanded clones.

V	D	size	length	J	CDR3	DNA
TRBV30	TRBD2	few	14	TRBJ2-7	CAWSGGLGLYEQYF	TGTGCCTGGAGTGGGGGACTAGGGCTCTACGAGCAGTACTTC
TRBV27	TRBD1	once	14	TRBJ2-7	CASSPTGGPYEQYF	TGTGCCAGCAGCCCGACAGGGGGACCCTACGAGCAGTACTTC
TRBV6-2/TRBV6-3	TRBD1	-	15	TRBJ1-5	CASSLDRGERQPQHF	TGTGCCAGCAGTCTAGACAGGGGAGAGAGGCAGCCCCAGCATTTT
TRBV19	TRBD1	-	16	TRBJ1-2	CASSISPRQGPYGYTF	TGTGCCAGTAGTATTTCCCCTCGACAGGGCCCCTATGGCTACACCTTC
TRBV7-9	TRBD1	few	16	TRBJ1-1	CASSFQTSRGDTEAFF	TGTGCCAGCAGTTTCCAGACAAGCAGGGGGGACACTGAAGCTTTCTTT
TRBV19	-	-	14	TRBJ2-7	CASSMVAGSYEQYF	TGTGCCAGTAGTATGGTGGCAGGCTCCTACGAGCAGTACTTC
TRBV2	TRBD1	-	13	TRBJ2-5	CARRDRGQETQYF	TGTGCCAGACGGGACAGGGGGCAGGAGACCCAGTACTTC
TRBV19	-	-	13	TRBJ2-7	CASSIGSGQEQYF	TGTGCCAGTAGTATTGGTTCAGGTCAAGAGCAGTACTTC
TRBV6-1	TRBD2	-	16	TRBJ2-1	CASSVSSGASYNEQFF	TGTGCCAGCAGTGTCTCTAGCGGTGCATCCTACAATGAGCAGTTCTTC
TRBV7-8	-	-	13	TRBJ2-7	CASSLGFSDEQYF	TGTGCCAGCAGCTTAGGGTTCTCGGACGAGCAGTACTTC
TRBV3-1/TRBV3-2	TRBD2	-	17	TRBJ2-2	CASSHLRAGGIAGELFF	TGTGCCAGCAGCCATCTCCGAGCGGGGGGGATCGCCGGGGAGCTGTTTTTT
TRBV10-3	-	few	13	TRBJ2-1	CAITGTPYNEQFF	TGTGCCATTACAGGGACGCCCTACAATGAGCAGTTCTTC
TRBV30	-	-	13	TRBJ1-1	CAWIGPSETEAFF	TGTGCCTGGATCGGCCCCTCGGAGACTGAAGCTTTCTTT
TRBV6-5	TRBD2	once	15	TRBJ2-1	CASSKGLAGYNEQFF	TGTGCCAGCAGTAAGGGACTAGCGGGATACAATGAGCAGTTCTTC
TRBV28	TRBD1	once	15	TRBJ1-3	CASRSTGGPGNTIYF	TGTGCCAGCAGATCTACAGGGGGCCCTGGAAACACCATATATTTT
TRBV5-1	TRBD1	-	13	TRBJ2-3	CASSLGTGGLQYF	TGCGCCAGCAGCCTCGGGACAGGGGGCCTGCAGTATTTT
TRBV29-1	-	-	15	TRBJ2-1	CSVSRTDTQYNEQFF	TGCAGCGTTTCTCGGACAGACACTCAATACAATGAGCAGTTCTTC
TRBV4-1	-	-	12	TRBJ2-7	CASSQAGYEQYF	TGCGCCAGCAGCCAAGCGGGGTACGAGCAGTACTTC
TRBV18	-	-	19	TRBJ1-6	CASSPRLTKGPAGASPLHF	TGTGCCAGCTCACCACGTCTGACAAAGGGGCCCGCTGGGGCTTCACCCCTCCACTTT
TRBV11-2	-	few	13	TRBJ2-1	CASTAGQYNEQFF	TGTGCCAGCACCGCGGGACAGTACAATGAGCAGTTCTTC
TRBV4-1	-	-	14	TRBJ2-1	CASSPSRTYNEQFF	TGCGCCAGCAGCCCTAGTCGGACCTACAATGAGCAGTTCTTC
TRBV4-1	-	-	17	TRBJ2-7	CASSQKGFGVFAYEQYF	TGCGCCAGCAGCCAAAAGGGGTTTGGGGTTTTCGCTTACGAGCAGTACTTC
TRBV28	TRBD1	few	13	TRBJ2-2	CASRDRAYGELFF	TGTGCCAGCAGGGACAGGGCTTACGGGGAGCTGTTTTTT
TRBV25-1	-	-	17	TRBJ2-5	CASSDAGRNKREETQYF	TGTGCCAGCAGTGATGCGGGCAGGAACAAGAGGGAAGAGACCCAGTACTTC
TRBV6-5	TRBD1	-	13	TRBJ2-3	CASRGLDRGPQYF	TGTGCCAGCAGGGGACTTGACAGGGGGCCACAGTATTTT
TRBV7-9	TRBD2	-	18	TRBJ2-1	CASSLGRGLLAGGDEQFF	TGTGCCAGCAGCTTAGGCCGTGGTTTACTAGCGGGAGGGGATGAGCAGTTCTTC
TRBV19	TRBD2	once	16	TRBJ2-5	CASAGLAGPLQETQYF	TGTGCCAGCGCGGGACTAGCGGGACCCCTCCAAGAGACCCAGTACTTC
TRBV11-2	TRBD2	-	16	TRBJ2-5	CASSLELAGARETQYF	TGTGCCAGCAGCTTAGAACTAGCGGGGGCCAGAGAGACCCAGTACTTC
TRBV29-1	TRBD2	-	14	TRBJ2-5	CSVEASGNQETQYF	TGCAGCGTTGAGGCTAGCGGGAACCAAGAGACCCAGTACTTC
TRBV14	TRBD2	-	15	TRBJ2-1	CASSQEGLAYNEQFF	TGTGCCAGCAGCCAAGAGGGACTAGCGTACAATGAGCAGTTCTTC
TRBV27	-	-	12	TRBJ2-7	CASSLGGVEQYF	TGTGCCAGCAGTTTGGGAGGCGTTGAGCAGTACTTC
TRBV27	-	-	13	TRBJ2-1	CASSLDPRGGRVF	TGTGCCAGCAGTTTAGACCCCAGGGGAGGGAGGGTCTTC
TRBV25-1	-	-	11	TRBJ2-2	CASRDLGELFF	TGTGCCAGCCGCGATCTTGGGGAGCTGTTTTTT
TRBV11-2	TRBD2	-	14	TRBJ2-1	CASSLDGLVDEQFF	TGTGCCAGCAGCTTAGATGGACTAGTCGATGAGCAGTTCTTC
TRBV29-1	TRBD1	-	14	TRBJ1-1	CSVLFLGQGKEAFF	TGCAGCGTTCTATTTCTGGGACAGGGTAAAGAAGCTTTCTTT
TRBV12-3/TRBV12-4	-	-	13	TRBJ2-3	CASSPGQPDTQYF	TGTGCCAGCAGTCCCGGACAGCCAGATACGCAGTATTTT
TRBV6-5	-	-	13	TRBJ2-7	CASSGGVTYEQYF	TGTGCCAGCAGCGGGGGTGTTACCTACGAGCAGTACTTC
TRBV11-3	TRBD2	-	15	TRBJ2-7	CASSSPGEGSYEQYF	TGTGCCAGCAGCTCACCGGGGGAGGGCTCCTACGAGCAGTACTTC
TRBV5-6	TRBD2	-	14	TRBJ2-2	CASSLEGGSGELFF	TGTGCCAGCAGCTTGGAGGGAGGGTCCGGGGAGCTGTTTTTT
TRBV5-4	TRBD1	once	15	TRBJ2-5	CASRRDQQGGETQYF	TGTGCCAGCAGACGGGACCAACAGGGGGGAGAGACCCAGTACTTC
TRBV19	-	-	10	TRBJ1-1	CASRGTEAFF	TGTGCCAGCAGGGGAACTGAAGCTTTCTTT
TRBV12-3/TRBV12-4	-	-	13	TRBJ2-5	CASSLIVTETQYF	TGTGCCAGCAGTTTAATCGTGACTGAGACCCAGTACTTC
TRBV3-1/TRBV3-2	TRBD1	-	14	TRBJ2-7	CASSRDRVAYEQYF	TGTGCCAGCAGCCGGGACAGGGTTGCCTACGAGCAGTACTTC
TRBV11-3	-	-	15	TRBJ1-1	CASSPGILGNTEAFF	TGTGCCAGCAGCCCAGGGATCTTGGGGAACACTGAAGCTTTCTTT
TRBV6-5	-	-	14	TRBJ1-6	CASSYGGRQSPLHF	TGTGCCAGCAGTTACGGGGGCAGACAATCACCCCTCCACTTT
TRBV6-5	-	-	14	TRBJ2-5	CASSNPGEVGTQYF	TGTGCCAGCAGTAACCCTGGGGAGGTTGGGACCCAGTACTTC
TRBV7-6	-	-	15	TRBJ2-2	CASSLGGSVAGELFF	TGTGCCAGCAGCTTAGGGGGCTCGGTGGCCGGGGAGCTGTTTTTT
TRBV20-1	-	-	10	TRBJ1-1	CSARTNRAFF	TGCAGTGCGCGCACCAACAGGGCTTTCTTT
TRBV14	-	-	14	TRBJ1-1	CASSHSQGRTEAFF	TGTGCCAGCAGCCACTCACAGGGAAGGACTGAAGCTTTCTTT
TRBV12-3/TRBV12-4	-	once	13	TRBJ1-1	CASQTGANTEAFF	TGTGCCAGCCAGACAGGAGCCAACACTGAAGCTTTCTTT
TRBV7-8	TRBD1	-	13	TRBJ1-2	CASSVDRGDGYTF	TGTGCCAGCAGCGTCGACAGGGGCGATGGCTACACCTTC
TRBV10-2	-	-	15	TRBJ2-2	CASSDRRGRHGELFF	TGCGCCAGCAGTGATAGGCGGGGGCGGCACGGGGAGCTGTTTTTT
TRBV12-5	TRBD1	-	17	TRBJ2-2	CASGLVRGQGNTGELFF	TGTGCTAGTGGTTTGGTTAGGGGACAGGGCAACACCGGGGAGCTGTTTTTT
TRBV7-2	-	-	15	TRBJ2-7	CASSSNRVGTYEQYF	TGTGCCAGCAGCTCCAACAGGGTAGGGACCTACGAGCAGTACTTC